Described below is a single T cell receptor beta chain sequence and its context. No antigen is known for it. This entry comes from a study of graft-versus-host responses after intestinal transplantation. Looking at the study overall: Transplant types were multivisceral, liver-intestinal, or isolated intestinal. Every recipient underwent anti-thymocyte globulin induction, then tacrolimus and steroids for roughly 3 years. Study-wide results and limits: Some GvH clones appeared in ileal mucosa or blood before recipient bone marrow. Clonal ratios of graft-versus-host to host-versus-graft in allografts were high for patients exhibiting graft-donor T cell macrochimerism.

Sequenced by immunoSEQ multiplex PCR; TCRdb stores in-frame clones only, minus some. The sample has fewer than 80,000 clones, roughly 90% seen once; the top ten hold about 1.8%. The length of the CDR3 is 15 residues. J was trimmed by 2 bases and V by 5 bases; bases with no gene match: 3. Germline assignment: CDR1 SGHTA and CDR2 FQGNSA. Here the sequenced sample was unstimulated CD8+ T cells sorted from spleen or lymph node cells, taken before transplant. This clonotype was obtained from a human donor who was the organ donor for an intestinal transplant. The V gene is TRBV7-2, the J gene TRBJ2-5; 12 nucleotides align to TRBD2. The CDR3 spells CASSRGLAGQETQYF. CDR3 in DNA: TGTGCCAGCAGCCGCGGACTAGCGGGGCAAGAGACCCAGTACTTC.